One TCR beta chain is described in this entry. This entry comes from a study of human T cells and chemical hapten exposure. Looking at the study overall: Each week of the approximately 26-week study, patients had diphenylcyclopropenone applied to the scalp. Among samples, TCR yields varied mainly because of small differences in pooled library volume.

The time point is: patch test 1, 2 weeks after DPC sensitization. Documented treatment: therapeutic diphenylcyclopropenone sensitization with weekly scalp DPC. In TCRdb, the RACE reads were re-called with MiXCR into one record per CDR3 protein. The sample shows over 85,000 distinct CDR3 sequences, roughly 12% of them seen only once. Trimming shortened V by 0 bases and J by 3 bases, and 6 bases separated the two germline ends. The CDR3 sequence is 13 residues long. CDR1 and CDR2 (germline): MNHEY, SVGAGI. This specimen was whole blood, taken in connection with sensitization to the hapten diphenylcyclopropenone (DPC). This clonotype was sampled from a woman aged 40 to 49 with alopecia areata. Some clones in this sample may be carry-over from other donors' samples. This chain uses TRBV6-5 with TRBJ2-7; D unresolved. CDR3 in DNA: TGTGCCAGCAGTTACTCTAGTCGCTACGAGCAGTACTTC. This translates into CASSYSSRYEQYF.